The 14 T cell receptor beta chains in this list originate from one sample, sequenced in a study of cytomegalovirus exposure and HLA in healthy donors (dated by TCRdb to 2016 to 2017). The library was obtained by the immunoSEQ multiplex PCR assay. For the multiplex PCR, a mixture combining 60 forward primers for TCR Vbeta segments and 13 reverse primers for TCR Jbeta segments was used. In TCRdb, the immuneACCESS table is reduced to in-frame sequences with V and J assigned. These tables do not hold every clone; where another copy was compared, an unresolved V gene accounts for under half, and the others remain unexplained. This sample lists some 250,000 clones; over 70% were detected once. The ten largest account for almost 8% of the sample. The source material was PBMCs. The source of these receptors is a woman in her sixties or seventies in good health and CMV-seropositive.

The chain recombines TRBV9 with TRBJ2-6, with D tentatively TRBD1 (6 bases). Germline V gives CDR1 SGDLS, CDR2 YYNGEE. V lost 1 base and J 3 bases, leaving 20 bases between the germline ends. This CDR3 has 19 residues. This CDR3 reads CASSVLDSPSAVGANVLTF. The DNA for the CDR3 is TGTGCCAGCAGCGTATTGGACAGCCCATCTGCGGTTGGGGCCAACGTCCTGACTTTC.

This clone was observed a few times. V gene TRBV21-1 combines with J gene TRBJ1-1; the table's TRBD1 call for D was not verified on the DNA. TRBV21-1 is a pseudogene locus. The CDR3 totals 14 residues. The CDR3 nucleotides are TGTGCCAGCCGTGCGACAGCGCTGAACACTGAAGCTTTCTTT. This sequence encodes CASRATALNTEAFF.

The chain uses TRBV19 and TRBJ2-3; 9 bases match TRBD2. The V and J ends lost 1 base and 6 bases, in that order; junction bases with no gene match: 5. Germline lookup yields CDR1 LNHDA and CDR2 SQIVND (reference sequence). This CDR3 spans 15 amino acids. CDR3 sequence: CASSIGGRASDTQYF. Written as DNA, the CDR3 is TGTGCCAGTAGTATAGGCGGGAGGGCCTCTGATACGCAGTATTTT.

V gene TRBV5-1 combines with J gene TRBJ2-1; 7 bases are shared with TRBD2. V lost 2 bases to trimming and J lost 7 bases; unmatched junction nucleotides: 21. The germline gives CDR1 SGHRS, CDR2 YFSETQ. The CDR3 sequence is 19 residues long. CDR3 protein: CASSFDPPMRERVLNEQFF. CDR3 sequence (DNA): TGCGCCAGCAGCTTCGATCCCCCTATGCGGGAGAGGGTCTTAAATGAGCAGTTCTTC.

This sequence joins TRBV2 and TRBJ1-5; 11 positions agree with TRBD1. The CDR3 length is 14 residues. J lost 4 bases, V lost 4 bases, and 0 bases had no gene match. CDR1 and CDR2 from the germline V gene are SNHLY and FYNNEI. DNA of the CDR3: TGTGCCAGCAGTGGGGACAGGGGGAATCAGCCCCAGCATTTT. It codes for CASSGDRGNQPQHF.

The V and J genes are TRBV5-4 and TRBJ2-7; 15 nucleotides align to TRBD2. V shed 2 bases, J shed 4 bases, and the junction held 4 bases outside the gene matches. Germline V gene lookup returns CDR1 SGHNT and CDR2 YYREEE (reference sequence). This CDR3 contains 16 residues. The CDR3 loop reads CASSFGLAGGPYEQYF. The CDR3, as DNA: TGTGCCAGCAGCTTTGGACTAGCGGGAGGGCCTTACGAGCAGTACTTC. The full variable domain, its missing parts supplied by reference TRBV5-4 and TRBJ2-7, is ETGVTQSPTHLIKTRGQQVTLRCSSQSGHNTVSWYQQALGQGPQFIFQYYREEENGRGNFPPRFSGLQFPNYSSELNVNALELDDSALYLCASSFGLAGGPYEQYFGPGTRLTVT.

The chain has TRBV5-1 and TRBJ1-3; D is perhaps TRBD1 (6 bases). Looked up from germline, CDR1 is SGHRS and CDR2 is YFSETQ. V dropped 0 bases and J dropped 2 bases, with 12 bases sitting between them. The CDR3 sequence is 16 residues long. The CDR3 is CASSLAAQGAGNTIYF. CDR3 nucleotides: TGCGCCAGCAGCTTGGCCGCACAGGGAGCTGGAAACACCATATATTTT.

The rearrangement links TRBV5-4 to TRBJ1-2, with TRBD1 as a possible D gene (6 bases). This CDR3 has 13 amino acids. The ends were cut back, 0 bases at V and 5 bases at J, with 8 bases in the middle. The germline V gene encodes CDR1 SGHNT and CDR2 YYREEE (reference sequence). CDR3 loop: CASSLGQEYGYTF. CDR3 bases: TGTGCCAGCAGCTTGGGACAGGAGTATGGCTACACCTTC.

The CDR3 nucleotides are TGTGCCAGCAGTTACGCCGGGACAGTTTCCTACGAGCAGTACTTC. Translation: CASSYAGTVSYEQYF. The V gene is TRBV6-5, the J gene TRBJ2-5; 7 positions match TRBD1. The J call could be wrong; TRBJ2-7 is a better fit for the DNA end. Germline assignment: CDR1 MNHEY and CDR2 SVGAGI. The CDR3 contains 15 residues.

V usage is TRBV9 and J usage is TRBJ2-2; unclear D gene. Germline lookup yields CDR1 SGDLS and CDR2 YYNGEE. The CDR3 spans 16 residues. The V end was cut by 3 bases, the J end by 5 bases, with 17 bases between. CDR3 sequence (DNA): TGTGCCAGCAGCGAGCGTAGTATTTTGGCGACCGGGGAGCTGTTTTTT. This translates into CASSERSILATGELFF.

The chain has TRBV5-6 and TRBJ1-3; TRBD1 is a possible D gene (6 bases). The ends were cut back, 4 bases at V and 4 bases at J, with 18 bases in the middle. Germline V CDR1 and CDR2: SGHDT, YYEEEE. The CDR3 covers 16 residues. The CDR3 protein is CASSLYRVRAGNTIYF. The CDR3 DNA reads as TGTGCCAGCAGCCTCTACAGGGTGAGAGCCGGAAACACCATATATTTT. The full variable domain, with the rest looked up from reference TRBV5-6 and TRBJ1-3, is DAGVTQSPTHLIKTRGQQVTLRCSPKSGHDTVSWYQQALGQGPQFIFQYYEEEERQRGNFPDRFSGHQFPNYSSELNVNALLLGDSALYLCASSLYRVRAGNTIYFGEGSWLTVV.

CDR3 residues: CASSYPSGRSPNTGELFF. The CDR3 DNA sequence: TGTGCCAGCAGCTACCCTAGCGGGAGGTCACCGAACACCGGGGAGCTGTTTTTT. J is TRBJ2-2 and V is TRBV5-4, with TRBD2 matching over 11 bases. CDR3 length equals 18 residues. V shed 3 bases, J shed 0 bases, and the junction held 7 bases outside the gene matches. Germline values: CDR1 SGHNT, CDR2 YYREEE (reference sequence).

The rearrangement uses TRBV29-1 and TRBJ1-2; D unresolved. Trimming took 0 bases from V and 8 from J, leaving 16 bases between them. This CDR3 region has 14 residues. The germline V gene has CDR1 SQVTM and CDR2 ANQGSEA. The DNA for the CDR3 is TGCAGCGTTGAAGATCTGTACGAGCTTTCGGGCTACACCTTC. Its translation: CSVEDLYELSGYTF.

The chain employs TRBV5-1 and TRBJ2-2, with 10 bases fitting TRBD2. The V gene end was trimmed by 4 bases and the J gene end by 4 bases; junction bases not matched to a gene: 7. Looked up from germline, CDR1 is SGHRS and CDR2 is YFSETQ. The CDR3 has 16 amino acids. The CDR3 protein is CASSSGTSELTGELFF. The CDR3 DNA reads TGCGCCAGCAGCAGCGGGACTAGCGAACTCACCGGGGAGCTGTTTTTT.